The 30 T cell receptor beta chains reported below all come from one sample, sequenced in a study of T-cell memory formation after mild COVID-19. TCRdb re-analysed the 5' RACE reads in MiXCR, keeping a single row per CDR3 protein. The sample consists of roughly 480,000 distinct CDR3 sequences, approximately 25% of them appearing once. Input material: PBMCs or a T cell subset sorted from them (not recorded which). The receptors were sampled from an adult woman who had mild COVID-19 (a few samples of this study predate the infection). Cell type and time point are not known.

The V call is TRBV10-3, the J call TRBJ2-3, with TRBD2 matching over 16 bases. With 4 bases clipped from V and 6 bases from J, the junction kept 13 bases outside the gene matches. CDR1 and CDR2 (germline): ENHRY, SYGVKD. The CDR3 has 19 residues. CDR3 in amino acids: CAISGGLAGGPKTRDTQYF. The CDR3 DNA sequence: TGTGCCATCAGTGGGGGACTAGCGGGAGGGCCCAAGACCCGGGATACGCAGTATTTT.

This clonotype was observed a few times. The chain joins TRBV5-1 to TRBJ2-3, with D tentatively TRBD1 or TRBD2 (6 bases each). With 0 bases removed from V and 5 bases from J, the gap between germline ends came to 16 bases. The CDR3 is 16 residues long. Per the germline V gene, CDR1 is SGHRS and CDR2 is YFSETQ. The CDR3 protein is CASSLGEGGRRDTQYF. The CDR3 bases are TGCGCCAGCAGCTTGGGTGAAGGGGGGAGGAGAGATACGCAGTATTTT.

The CDR3: CSVDRGLNTEAFF. The CDR3 DNA reads as TGCAGCGTGGACAGGGGGCTTAACACTGAAGCTTTCTTT. The V gene is TRBV29-1, the J gene TRBJ1-1; 11 positions match TRBD1. J was trimmed by 2 bases and V by 6 bases; bases with no gene match: 2. The CDR3 is 13 residues long. CDR1 and CDR2 (germline): SQVTM, ANQGSEA.

The chain links TRBV14 to TRBJ2-5, with D perhaps assigned TRBD1 or TRBD2 (5 bases each). The germline V gene has CDR1 SGHDN and CDR2 FVKESK. The CDR3 runs to 17 residues. The V and J ends lost 1 base and 3 bases respectively, with 18 bases between them. The CDR3: CASSQVGEWVPKETQYF. The CDR3 nucleotides read TGTGCCAGCAGCCAAGTGGGGGAGTGGGTCCCCAAAGAGACCCAGTACTTC.

This clonotype was seen a few times. The V call is TRBV3-1, the J call TRBJ2-3, with 7 nucleotides matching TRBD1. The germline V gene encodes CDR1 LGHDT and CDR2 YNNKEL (reference sequence). The CDR3 spans 15 residues. V lost 4 bases to trimming and J lost 2 bases; unmatched junction nucleotides: 6. CDR3 region: CASSLSGQLTDTQYF. The CDR3 DNA is TGTGCCAGCAGCCTATCGGGACAGCTCACAGATACGCAGTATTTT.

This chain links TRBV5-1 with TRBJ1-1; tentative D call: TRBD1 (6 bases). From germline, CDR1 is SGHRS and CDR2 YFSETQ. The CDR3 loop spans 14 amino acids. V gave up 6 bases and J gave up 1 base, with 13 bases separating them. CDR3 sequence reads: CASKGGRWNTEAFF. DNA of the CDR3: TGCGCCAGCAAGGGGGGCAGATGGAACACTGAAGCTTTCTTT.

The chain couples TRBV5-1 to TRBJ1-5; D remains unclear. V was shortened by 0 bases and J by 6 bases, with 13 bases between the two germline ends. The CDR3 is 15 residues long. Germline CDR1 SGHRS, CDR2 YFSETQ. CDR3 DNA: TGCGCCAGCAGCTTGGACGCGGGGATCGGTCAGCCCCAGCATTTT. Its protein product is CASSLDAGIGQPQHF.

This clonotype occurred a few times. The chain has TRBV9 and TRBJ2-4, with D unclear. This CDR3 spans 14 amino acids. Trimming cost V 4 bases and J 0 bases, with 8 bases left between them. Germline V lookup: CDR1 SGDLS, CDR2 YYNGEE. The CDR3 region has the DNA TGTGCCAGCAGCAGAACTCTAGCCAAAAACATTCAGTACTTC. Amino acid sequence: CASSRTLAKNIQYF.

This clonotype has just a few counts. The V call is TRBV12-3 or TRBV12-4, the J call TRBJ1-1, with 8 bases identical to TRBD1. The CDR3 extends over 15 amino acids. V shed 4 bases and J 2 bases; nucleotides not matched to a gene: 6. The CDR3 nucleotides read TGTGCCAGCAGTTCCACCGGACAGGGAAACACTGAAGCTTTCTTT. It codes for CASSSTGQGNTEAFF.

The chain has TRBV20-1 and TRBJ2-7; 8 nucleotides align to TRBD2. The V and J ends lost 3 bases and 7 bases, in that order; junction bases with no gene match: 11. Germline V gene data show CDR1 as DFQATT and CDR2 as SNEGSKA (reference sequence). CDR3 length: 14 amino acids. CDR3 in DNA: TGCAGTGCTAGTCGGTCGAGCGGGGGCAGGGAGCAGTACTTC. It encodes CSASRSSGGREQYF.

This clonotype was observed a handful of times. The gene calls are TRBV2 and TRBJ1-5, with D unclear. Trimming stripped 3 bases from V and 6 bases from J, with 6 bases between. The CDR3 is made up of 12 amino acids. The germline gives CDR1 SNHLY, CDR2 FYNNEI. CDR3 DNA sequence: TGTGCCAGCAGTGAGGTGTCTCAGCCCCAGCATTTT. Translated: CASSEVSQPQHF.

Only a few counts were recorded for this clonotype. J is TRBJ2-7 and V is TRBV5-1; D perhaps matches TRBD2 (5 bases). Germline assignment: CDR1 SGHRS and CDR2 YFSETQ. V was clipped by 7 bases and J by 0 bases, with 11 bases between them. CDR3 length: 13 amino acids. CDR3 loop: CASGDYPSYEQYF. The DNA of the CDR3 is TGCGCCAGCGGAGACTACCCCTCCTACGAGCAGTACTTC.

This chain uses TRBV7-9 with TRBJ2-5; 12 nucleotides line up with TRBD2. The length of the CDR3 is 16 residues. J lost 3 bases, V lost 5 bases, and 7 bases had no gene match. The germline CDR1 and CDR2 sequences are SEHNR and FQNEAQ (reference sequence). CDR3 residues: CASSPTLAGGEETQYF. The CDR3 DNA sequence: TGTGCCAGCAGCCCGACCCTAGCGGGGGGGGAAGAGACCCAGTACTTC.

Only a few counts were recorded for this clonotype. The CDR3 region is CATSDPEPTGRVQYF. DNA for the CDR3: TGTGCCACCAGTGATCCCGAACCGACAGGGAGAGTTCAGTATTTT. This sequence joins TRBV24-1 and TRBJ2-3; 7 positions agree with TRBD1. Trimming removed 3 bases from V and 12 bases from J; junction bases left unmatched: 14. Germline CDR1 KGHDR, CDR2 SFDVKD. CDR3 length equals 15 residues.

This clonotype was seen a handful of times. The gene calls are TRBV7-2 and TRBJ2-4; 10 bases fit TRBD1. CDR3 size: 18 residues. J gave up 0 bases and V 3 bases, and 8 bases lay outside the gene matches. Germline V gene sequence: CDR1 SGHTA, CDR2 FQGNSA. In nucleotides, the CDR3 is TGTGCCAGCAGCTTTCGGGGACAGGGGTTACTAGCCAAAAACATTCAGTACTTC. Encoded protein: CASSFRGQGLLAKNIQYF. The full variable domain, completed using reference TRBV7-2 and TRBJ2-4, is GAGVSQSPSNKVTEKGKDVELRCDPISGHTALYWYRQSLGQGLEFLIYFQGNSAPDKSGLPSDRFSAERTGGSVSTLTIQRTQQEDSAVYLCASSFRGQGLLAKNIQYFGAGTRLSVL.

The chain carries TRBV25-1 and TRBJ1-4; 7 bases are shared with TRBD1. The CDR3 spans 13 residues. V trimming: 4 bases; J trimming: 10 bases; junction bases outside the gene matches: 6. Germline CDR1 is MGHDK and CDR2 is SYGVNS. CDR3 protein: CASSGTGVGKLFF. The CDR3 DNA is TGTGCCAGCAGTGGAACAGGGGTTGGAAAACTGTTTTTT.

Remarks on this clonotype: Germline and junction disagree at one end, which may indicate a read error. The V gene is TRBV4-3, the J gene TRBJ2-3; 15 nucleotides agree with TRBD2. The length of the CDR3 is 16 residues. CDR1 LGHNA and CDR2 YSLEER come from the germline V gene. CDR3 DNA: TGTGCCAGCAGCCAATGGACTAGCGGGGGGGCAGATACGCAGTATTTT. It specifies CASSQWTSGGADTQYF.

This chain links TRBV5-1 with TRBJ2-7, with D tentatively TRBD2 (6 bases). Trimming stripped 1 base from V and 4 bases from J, with 12 bases between. CDR1 SGHRS and CDR2 YFSETQ come from the germline V gene. The CDR3 is 14 residues long. The CDR3 DNA reads TGCGCCAGCAGCTTGACGGGAGATGGGTACGAGCAGTACTTC. Translated, it gives CASSLTGDGYEQYF.

This clonotype was observed a few times. V usage is TRBV29-1 and J usage is TRBJ1-1; unclear D gene. V shed 7 bases and J shed 5 bases, with 11 bases lying between them. Looked up from germline, CDR1 is SQVTM and CDR2 is ANQGSEA. The CDR3 contains 11 residues. The CDR3 sequence is CSGELGTEAFF. CDR3 nucleotide sequence: TGCAGCGGAGAGTTGGGAACTGAAGCTTTCTTT.

This clonotype has just a few counts. This sequence joins TRBV12-3 or TRBV12-4 and TRBJ2-7, with 10 bases that match TRBD2. CDR3 length equals 15 residues. V was clipped by 6 bases and J by 2 bases; unmatched bases: 7. CDR3 protein: CASSLRSGGAYEQYF. In DNA form, the CDR3 reads TGTGCCAGCAGCCTGAGGAGCGGGGGGGCCTACGAGCAGTACTTC.

This clonotype was observed a few times. The chain couples TRBV20-1 to TRBJ2-7, with 9 bases lining up with TRBD1. V shed 5 bases, J shed 4 bases, and the junction held 9 bases outside the gene matches. The V gene's germline CDR1 is DFQATT and CDR2 SNEGSKA (reference sequence). This CDR3 comprises 14 residues. This CDR3 is CSAYRDRVKYEQYF. For the CDR3, the DNA is TGCAGTGCTTACCGGGACAGGGTGAAGTACGAGCAGTACTTC.

The gene calls are TRBV27 and TRBJ1-5; 9 bases agree with TRBD1. Germline values: CDR1 MNHEY, CDR2 SMNVEV (reference sequence). The CDR3 has 15 residues. V lost 6 bases, J lost 2 bases, and 5 bases stayed unmatched. The CDR3 protein is CASRPTGGGNQPQHF. CDR3 bases: TGTGCCAGCAGGCCTACAGGGGGCGGCAATCAGCCCCAGCATTTT.

In its sample, this clonotype was seen a few times. The chain has TRBV20-1 and TRBJ1-2; D unresolved. CDR1 is DFQATT, CDR2 SNEGSKA, per germline (reference sequence). The length of the CDR3 is 14 residues. V lost 1 base, J lost 5 bases, and 14 bases lay in between. CDR3 protein: CSARGRSNTYGYTF. The CDR3 coding sequence is TGCAGTGCTAGAGGGCGCAGCAACACATATGGCTACACCTTC.

The chain combines TRBV12-3 or TRBV12-4 with TRBJ1-2; D not resolved. V lost 6 bases and J lost 3, with 8 bases in between. This CDR3 is built from 12 residues. CDR3 sequence reads: CASRLQHYGYTF. In nucleotides, the CDR3 is TGTGCCAGCAGGCTCCAGCACTATGGCTACACCTTC.

The chain joins TRBV12-3 or TRBV12-4 to TRBJ2-5; 9 bases match TRBD1. The CDR3 runs to 16 residues. With V trimmed by 7 bases and J by 5 bases, 14 bases remained unmatched. The CDR3: CASTPSGTGRQETQYF. The CDR3 DNA follows: TGTGCCAGCACCCCTTCTGGGACAGGGAGGCAGGAGACCCAGTACTTC.

A few counts support this clonotype. The chain links TRBV3-1 to TRBJ2-2; 12 bases fit TRBD2. The germline V gene has CDR1 LGHDT and CDR2 YNNKEL (reference sequence). V was pared by 4 bases and J by 1 base, with 7 bases of the junction left unmatched. The CDR3 has 18 amino acids. In DNA form, the CDR3 reads TGTGCCAGCAGCCCGCGGACTAGCGGGGCCGTGAACACCGGGGAGCTGTTTTTT. Protein product: CASSPRTSGAVNTGELFF.

This clonotype has more than one count but fewer than ten. The rearrangement links TRBV7-9 to TRBJ1-1; D uncertain. Germline-derived CDR1 and CDR2 are SEHNR and FQNEAQ (reference sequence). V gave up 1 base and J gave up 8 bases, with 8 bases separating them. The CDR3 is 12 residues long. Here the CDR3 reads CASSLEPREAFF. Written as DNA, the CDR3 is TGTGCCAGCAGCTTAGAGCCCCGGGAAGCTTTCTTT.

V and J are TRBV6-2 or TRBV6-3 and TRBJ2-7; 12 bases align to TRBD2. This CDR3 is 21 amino acids long. V lost 0 bases to trimming and J lost 5 bases; unmatched junction nucleotides: 20. Germline V gene data show CDR1 as MNHEY and CDR2 as SVGEGT. CDR3 loop: CASSYSPRGAILAGGGHEQYF. The CDR3 bases are TGTGCCAGCAGTTACTCGCCAAGGGGTGCCATACTAGCGGGAGGAGGTCACGAGCAGTACTTC.

The chain carries TRBV24-1 and TRBJ2-4; 7 bases are a match to TRBD1. The CDR3 sequence is 16 residues long. The germline V gene encodes CDR1 KGHDR and CDR2 SFDVKD. V lost 3 bases and J lost 0; bases outside the gene matches: 4. CDR3 protein: CATSDPRTGAKNIQYF. CDR3 bases: TGTGCCACCAGTGATCCACGGACAGGAGCCAAAAACATTCAGTACTTC.

This clonotype has more than one count but fewer than ten. The chain combines TRBV13 with TRBJ1-4; D call uncertain. The V end lost 0 bases, the J end lost 5 bases, and 10 bases lay between the germline ends. The CDR3 is 15 residues long. Germline lookup yields CDR1 PRHDT and CDR2 FYEKMQ (reference sequence). CDR3 in DNA: TGTGCCAGCAGCTTAGGATGGGCCCGGAATGAAAAACTGTTTTTT. Amino acid sequence: CASSLGWARNEKLFF.